This T cell receptor (beta chain) appears in the sequencing data of a study of vaccination and CD4 T cells after COVID-19. Details on this clonotype: Its antigen is unknown.

Each CDR3 protein gets one entry after TCRdb re-called the PCR reads with MiXCR. The profile shows some 16,000 distinct CDR3 sequences, about 70% of them singletons. The germline V gene encodes CDR1 MNHNS and CDR2 SASEGT. Trimming at V came to 5 bases and at J to 6 bases, leaving 10 bases not matched to a gene. The CDR3 consists of 15 residues. Study results and limitations: The study sampled relatively few convalescent patients and omitted early post-infection timepoints. The appearance of a median roughly 90% of reactive clones in convalescent patients occurred only post-vaccination.

Sample: CD4+ T cells from blood, taken after SARS-CoV-2 vaccination. This receptor was identified in a human donor who had recovered from COVID-19. V is TRBV6-1 and J is TRBJ1-2; 9 bases match TRBD1. The CDR3 loop reads CASSPTPGQGHGYTF. CDR3 bases: TGTGCCAGCAGTCCCACGCCGGGACAGGGACATGGCTACACCTTC.